This T cell receptor beta chain was captured by sequencing in a study of blood T cell repertoires in COVID-19. Background on the study: Sites in the United States, Italy and Spain provided acute and convalescent COVID-19 samples. In each case, the material was cDNA or gDNA derived from T cells, B-cell-depleted T cells, or PBMCs.

Germline values: CDR1 LNHDA, CDR2 SQIVND (reference sequence). V lost 10 bases and J 3 bases, leaving 21 bases between the germline ends. The CDR3 spans 15 residues. Under the authors' procedure: Estimation of nucleated cell counts was performed using reference gene primer amplification. Measured with immunoSEQ multiplex PCR; TCRdb has only the in-frame clones, and not every one. That table supplies the V and J calls and clone size; D and trimming were determined from the DNA. This sample has around 220,000 clones, with about 86% found just once. The rearrangement links TRBV19 to TRBJ1-1, with TRBD1 as a possible D gene (6 bases). This receptor was obtained from a woman between 50 and 59 years old with acute or convalescent COVID-19. The material sequenced was peripheral blood. The CDR3 loop reads CATASHRVPYTEAFF. The CDR3 region has the DNA TGTGCCACAGCATCGCACAGGGTTCCATACACTGAAGCTTTCTTT.